These T cell receptor beta chains were read from a single sample in a study of breast tumors, draining lymph nodes, adjacent tissues. From the multiplex PCR reads, TCRdb called clonotypes with MiXCR, one entry per CDR3 protein. Among tens of thousands of distinct CDR3 sequences, roughly 28% were seen once, and the ten largest hold 8.1%. The sequencing sample was made of axillary lymph node tissue. The receptor source for this set is a female donor with breast cancer. Some clones in this sample may be carry-over from other donors' samples. Each CDR3 is given with its conserved first and last residue. A D gene is named only where the DNA matches it firmly. Clone size is given for some rows only: seen once, a few or many times, or a class if the clone is expanded.

CDR3nt	CDR3aa	d_gene	len	v_gene	j_gene	abundance
TGTGCCACCAGCAGCGTAGCTGTACAGGGTCTGTCACCCCTCCACTTT	CATSSVAVQGLSPLHF	.	16	TRBV15	TRBJ1-6	.
TGTGCCAGCAGCCCCACGCTACAGGGGGCCCATGAGCAGTTCTTC	CASSPTLQGAHEQFF	TRBD1	15	TRBV7-3	TRBJ2-1	many
TGTGCCAGTAGTATAGCGACTAGAGGCACAGATACGCAGTATTTT	CASSIATRGTDTQYF	.	15	TRBV19	TRBJ2-3	many
TGTGCCACTCGGAGGGCCTCTGGAAACACCATATATTTT	CATRRASGNTIYF	.	13	TRBV6-5	TRBJ1-3	many
TGTGCCAGCAGGCGCGACACCAGCTCCTACAATGAGCAGTTCTTC	CASRRDTSSYNEQFF	.	15	TRBV6-2/TRBV6-3	TRBJ2-1	many
TGTGCCAGCTCACAGACAGGGTATAATTCACCCCTCCACTTT	CASSQTGYNSPLHF	TRBD1	14	TRBV18	TRBJ1-6	.
TGTGCCAGCAGGCTCGGTGGGACAGGGGGTAATGAAAAACTGTTTTTT	CASRLGGTGGNEKLFF	TRBD1	16	TRBV6-5	TRBJ1-4	many
TGCAGTGCTAAAGATTGGGCAGGGCGGTGGGAAGAGACCCAGTACTTC	CSAKDWAGRWEETQYF	.	16	TRBV20-1	TRBJ2-5	many
TGTGCCAGCAGCTTAGTTTCCGGGATGAGCTCCTACAATGAGCAGTTCTTC	CASSLVSGMSSYNEQFF	.	17	TRBV7-9	TRBJ2-1	many
TGTGCCAGCAGCCCCCGACTTGGGGGGGATGAGCAGTTCTTC	CASSPRLGGDEQFF	TRBD2	14	TRBV6-2/TRBV6-3	TRBJ2-1	few
TGTGCCAGCAGAATACAGGGGGCTAATGAAAAACTGTTTTTT	CASRIQGANEKLFF	TRBD1	14	TRBV6-5	TRBJ1-4	many
TGTGCCAGCAGCCCTCAATTTGGTACAGCAGCGACCTTC	CASSPQFGTAATF	.	13	TRBV11-3	TRBJ1-2	many
TGCAGCGTTGAAGGACCGGGACAGGGGTTTTTGGACTATGGCTACACCTTC	CSVEGPGQGFLDYGYTF	TRBD1	17	TRBV29-1	TRBJ1-2	.
TGTGCCAGCAGCTGGACAGGGGTAGTCGGGGAGCAGTTCTTC	CASSWTGVVGEQFF	TRBD1	14	TRBV11-3	TRBJ2-1	many
TGTGCCAGCAGCGACCGCCGGGACAGGACTTCACCCCTCCACTTT	CASSDRRDRTSPLHF	TRBD1	15	TRBV7-2	TRBJ1-6	many
TGTGCCAGCAGCACTAGCGGGGAAGAGACCCAGTACTTC	CASSTSGEETQYF	TRBD2	13	TRBV7-9	TRBJ2-5	.
TGCAGTGCTACCGGTTGGCAGGCTCAAGAGACCCAGTACTTC	CSATGWQAQETQYF	.	14	TRBV20-1	TRBJ2-5	many
TGTGCCAGCAACGCAGGGGGTACCTATGGCTACACCTTC	CASNAGGTYGYTF	TRBD1	13	TRBV5-4	TRBJ1-2	.
TGTGCCAGTAGCATCACAGGCTCTGGGGCCAACGTCCTGACTTTC	CASSITGSGANVLTF	.	15	TRBV19	TRBJ2-6	.
TGTGTCAGCAGCCCAGGACTAGCAGGAGTTGGGGAGCTGTTTTTT	CVSSPGLAGVGELFF	TRBD2	15	TRBV7-3	TRBJ2-2	.
TGTGCCAGTAGCCCGGATGTAGACAGATCTGGGGCCAACGTCCTGACTTTC	CASSPDVDRSGANVLTF	.	17	TRBV19	TRBJ2-6	many
TGTGCCAGCAGCTTAGGCTCCAGGGCCAACGAAAAACTGTTTTTT	CASSLGSRANEKLFF	.	15	TRBV13	TRBJ1-4	many
TGTGCCAGCAGCTCCGGGACCGCCGCGACCTCCTACGAGCAGTACTTC	CASSSGTAATSYEQYF	.	16	TRBV5-8	TRBJ2-7	many
TGTGCCAGCAGCTCGCGGACAGGGGAGGCCTACGAGCAGTACTTC	CASSSRTGEAYEQYF	TRBD1	15	TRBV7-2	TRBJ2-7	many
TGTGCCAGCAGTGTCTCGCGGGATGGTAGCACAGATACGCAGTATTTT	CASSVSRDGSTDTQYF	.	16	TRBV2	TRBJ2-3	many
TGCGCCACCCTAGCCCACTCCTACGAGCAGCACTTT	CATLAHSYEQHF	.	12	TRBV10-2	TRBJ2-7	.
TGCAGTGCTAACCGAAACCGGGACTTCTCCTACGAGCAGTACTTC	CSANRNRDFSYEQYF	.	15	TRBV20-1	TRBJ2-7	.